This is a list of T cell receptor beta chains from one sample in a study of cytomegalovirus exposure and HLA in healthy donors. This table comes from immunoSEQ multiplex PCR, and its TCRdb copy is limited to in-frame clones, with some not included. The sample has fewer than 85,000 clones; over 70% are singletons. Sample: PBMCs. The receptors here all came from a man aged 40-49 years in good health and CMV-seropositive. Each CDR3 is given with its conserved first and last residue. Fields, in order: D gene, V gene, J gene, clone size, CDR3 DNA, CDR3 protein. D genes are given only for firm matches. Clone size appears in some rows only: once, few, many, or a class for an expanded clone.

.	TRBV19	TRBJ2-7	.	TGTGCCAGTAGTTCCGGACAGCGGTCGGGCGAGCAGTACTTC	CASSSGQRSGEQYF
TRBD1	TRBV10-1	TRBJ2-1	.	TGCGCCAGCAGTGATCCGGGACAGGGGAGTAATGAGCAGTTCTTC	CASSDPGQGSNEQFF
.	TRBV6-6	TRBJ2-7	few	TGTGCCAGCAGTTACTCAGCCGTACAGAGCTACGAGCAGTACTTC	CASSYSAVQSYEQYF
.	TRBV5-6	TRBJ1-2	.	TGTGCCAGCAGCTCGGGTGCAGCGGGGGCGGCTAACTATGGCTACACCTTC	CASSSGAAGAANYGYTF
.	TRBV5-1	TRBJ2-7	few	TGCGCCAGCAGCATCGGGTCAAACGGGGGCTACGAGCAGTACTTC	CASSIGSNGGYEQYF
.	TRBV6-5	TRBJ2-1	.	TGTGCCAGCAACCTCATGAGGGTGGGTATCTATGAGCAGTTCTTC	CASNLMRVGIYEQFF
.	TRBV19	TRBJ1-2	.	TGTGCCAGTACCTCCCCTCACAAGAATGGCTACACCTTC	CASTSPHKNGYTF
TRBD1	TRBV2	TRBJ2-1	few	TGTGCCAGCAGTGTTGCGACAGGGGAGGAGCAGTTCTTC	CASSVATGEEQFF
TRBD1	TRBV11-2	TRBJ1-3	.	TGTGCCAGCAGCCGTACAGGGGGCGCGGGAAACACCATATATTTT	CASSRTGGAGNTIYF
TRBD1	TRBV28	TRBJ2-7	.	TGTGCCAGCGAGGACAGGGACTACGAGCAGTACTTC	CASEDRDYEQYF
TRBD1	TRBV6-5	TRBJ2-1	.	TGTGCCAGCAGATCCGGGACAGGGAGGGATGAGCAGTTCTTC	CASRSGTGRDEQFF
.	TRBV19	TRBJ1-1	few	TGTGCCAGTACAGGGTTCAGCACTGAAGCTTTCTTT	CASTGFSTEAFF
TRBD1	TRBV7-2	TRBJ1-2	.	TGTGCCAGCAGCTCAAGAGGTGGCAGGGGGCAGCTTGGCTACACCTTC	CASSSRGGRGQLGYTF